This T cell receptor (beta chain) was profiled in a study of shared clonotypes between healthy human individuals. At the level of the study: Three plates were used per donor for CD4 naive, three for CD4 memory, two for CD8 naive and one for CD8 memory.

The method was immunoSEQ multiplex PCR; TCRdb's version includes in-frame clones alone and lacks a portion of them. The data show 2 million to 2.5 million clones, around 95% seen once. This clone was seen a single time. This CDR3 has 15 residues. V dropped 6 bases and J dropped 2 bases, with 14 bases sitting between them. Germline CDR1 MDHEN, CDR2 SYDVKM. V and J are TRBV28 and TRBJ1-5; D unresolved. The sample comprised naive CD4+ T cells sorted from blood. Subset described: CD45RA+ positively selected. This clonotype was sampled from a man aged 18 to 29 in good health. This chain's CDR3 is CASRNSFSRNQPQHF. CDR3 coding DNA: TGTGCCAGCAGAAACAGCTTTTCGCGCAATCAGCCCCAGCATTTT.